Listed below are T cell receptor beta chains from one sample, sequenced in a study of identical twins. From the 5' RACE reads, TCRdb called clonotypes with MiXCR, one entry per CDR3 protein. The sample lists hundreds of thousands of distinct CDR3 sequences, 5.5% to 7% occurring once. This same sample was also taken into another study, of yellow fever vaccine responses in identical twins.

The specimen sequenced was memory (CD45RO+) T cells sorted from blood. The receptors come from a woman between 18 and 30 years old in good health. Both conserved end residues are part of each CDR3. A D gene is named only where the DNA matches it firmly. The listing skips clone size in some rows; elsewhere it reads once, few, many or a size class.

d_gene | abundance | j_gene | v_gene | CDR3nt | CDR3aa
TRBD2 | few | TRBJ2-5 | TRBV29-1 | TGCAGCGCCCGAGCGGGGAGTTTCCAAGAGACCCAGTACTTC | CSARAGSFQETQYF
. | many | TRBJ1-6 | TRBV12-3/TRBV12-4 | TGTGCCAGCAGTTTCGGTGGGAGTATTTCACCCCTCCACTTT | CASSFGGSISPLHF
. | . | TRBJ2-2 | TRBV6-1 | TGTGCCAGCAAACAGAGGGGGAGTCGGGGGAACACCGGGGAGCTGTTTTTT | CASKQRGSRGNTGELFF
TRBD1 | few | TRBJ2-1 | TRBV12-3/TRBV12-4 | TGTGCCAGCAGTTTTTGGCAGGGGGACTACAATGAGCAGTTCTTC | CASSFWQGDYNEQFF
TRBD2 | many | TRBJ2-3 | TRBV28 | TGTGCCAGCAGTTTATTGCTAGCGGGGGGGGCAGATACGCAGTATTTT | CASSLLLAGGADTQYF
. | few | TRBJ1-6 | TRBV3-1 | TGTGCCAGCAGCCTGGTAGGGGGACCTTCACCCCTCCACTTT | CASSLVGGPSPLHF
. | few | TRBJ1-2 | TRBV20-1 | TGCAGTGCTAGAGAGGAGCAGGGACATGGCTACACCTTC | CSAREEQGHGYTF
TRBD1 | few | TRBJ2-7 | TRBV2 | TGTGCCAGCAGCGTACTTAAGGGACAGGGCCTCCCCGAGCAGTACTTC | CASSVLKGQGLPEQYF
. | . | TRBJ1-1 | TRBV5-6 | TGTGCCAGCAGCTTCCTGAGTCCTAAAAGGGGCACTGAAGCTTTCTTT | CASSFLSPKRGTEAFF
. | many | TRBJ2-2 | TRBV5-1 | TGCGCCAGCAGCACAGACCCAAGCGGGCTGTTTTTT | CASSTDPSGLFF
. | . | TRBJ2-1 | TRBV6-5 | TGTGCCAGCAGTTTCGGACGGATCGCCTTCTACAATGAGCAGTTCTTC | CASSFGRIAFYNEQFF
TRBD1 | few | TRBJ2-1 | TRBV29-1 | TGCAGCGTTGAAGACACCGGGACAGGGGCTTCCTACAATGAGCAGTTCTTC | CSVEDTGTGASYNEQFF
. | many | TRBJ1-1 | TRBV4-1 | TGCGCCAGCAGCCAAGATCCCGGACGGGTGAACACTGAAGCTTTCTTT | CASSQDPGRVNTEAFF